Listed below are T cell receptor beta chains from one sample, sequenced in a study of long-term antiretroviral therapy in people with HIV. The method was immunoSEQ multiplex PCR; TCRdb's version includes in-frame clones alone and lacks a portion of them. Among around 23,000 clones listed, roughly 79% were seen once. Here the sequenced sample was unsorted PBMCs, taken 2.1 years after starting antiretroviral therapy. The receptors come from a man aged 25-45 years with HIV. The CDR3 runs from the conserved cysteine through the conserved F or W. The order of the fields is V gene, J gene, CDR3 protein.

V: TRBV4-3
J: TRBJ2-3
CDR3: CASSPQGLAGGGPTDTQYF

V: TRBV9
J: TRBJ2-3
CDR3: CASSVEGQGVGTDTQYF

V: TRBV28
J: TRBJ1-2
CDR3: CASKPSGGAGGYTF

V: TRBV19
J: TRBJ1-1
CDR3: CASSETGETEAFF

V: TRBV6-5
J: TRBJ2-3
CDR3: CASSYSARRGTDTQYF

V: TRBV5-8
J: TRBJ1-2
CDR3: CASSLVAGTGLFYGYTF

V: TRBV7-2
J: TRBJ2-1
CDR3: CASSSPGTRAQGEQFF

V: TRBV7-9
J: TRBJ2-5
CDR3: CASSLNRGRGETQYF

V: TRBV14
J: TRBJ2-1
CDR3: CASNRQGKARSYNEQFF

V: TRBV5-5
J: TRBJ2-6
CDR3: CASSLGGQRKFYSGANVLTF

V: TRBV27
J: TRBJ2-2
CDR3: CASNSRSLSGELFF

V: TRBV6-5
J: TRBJ2-3
CDR3: CASSYRGGRSTDTQYF

V: TRBV6-1
J: TRBJ1-1
CDR3: CASGPGVNTEAFF

V: TRBV6-6
J: .
CDR3: CASSYSGGQSYEQYF

V: TRBV9
J: TRBJ1-4
CDR3: CASSVAIRGGLWKLFF

V: TRBV7-2
J: TRBJ2-7
CDR3: CASSPRRQGLSYEQYF

V: TRBV5-1
J: TRBJ1-1
CDR3: CASSPLGQGGNTEAFF

V: TRBV6-5
J: TRBJ1-6
CDR3: CASSYSYRGDSPLHF

V: TRBV6-1
J: TRBJ2-7
CDR3: CASSEAHGRYEQYF

V: TRBV14
J: TRBJ1-5
CDR3: CASSQERGQPQHF

V: TRBV19
J: TRBJ2-3
CDR3: CASRLTDTQYF

V: TRBV6-1
J: TRBJ1-1
CDR3: CASRVLDQNTEAFF

V: TRBV5-3
J: TRBJ2-7
CDR3: CARPSGGESEQYF

V: TRBV2
J: TRBJ2-5
CDR3: CASSEALVYETQYF

V: TRBV5-1
J: TRBJ2-3
CDR3: CASSRAGGTDTQYF

V: TRBV18
J: TRBJ2-7
CDR3: CASSPVTSGYYEQYF

V: TRBV5-5
J: TRBJ1-5
CDR3: CASSLGPFNQPQHF

V: TRBV20-1
J: TRBJ1-2
CDR3: CSARAYGYTF

V: TRBV11-2
J: TRBJ1-2
CDR3: CASSLARGPNYGYTF

V: TRBV19
J: TRBJ1-4
CDR3: CASSIDQAGPNEKLFF

V: TRBV2
J: TRBJ2-2
CDR3: CASSEVRGTGELFF

V: TRBV5-1
J: TRBJ2-1
CDR3: CASSAGLAEWGGEQFF

V: TRBV5-8
J: TRBJ1-6
CDR3: CASSLRRSSYNSPLHF

V: TRBV10-3
J: TRBJ2-7
CDR3: CAISGDPDYEQYF

V: TRBV6-1
J: TRBJ1-2
CDR3: CASSTPPPGYGYTF

V: TRBV4-1
J: TRBJ2-1
CDR3: CASSQASGRGNEQFF

V: TRBV7-6
J: TRBJ2-7
CDR3: CASSLEQGSSYEQYF

V: TRBV6-5
J: TRBJ2-1
CDR3: CASSGLAGNNEQFF

V: TRBV11-3
J: TRBJ2-1
CDR3: CASSLSTSGGLVEQFF

V: TRBV18
J: TRBJ1-5
CDR3: CASSPKYGDQPQHF

V: TRBV6-1
J: TRBJ1-1
CDR3: CASTRQDLINTEAFF

V: TRBV6-5
J: TRBJ1-2
CDR3: CASSTGEPYGYTF

V: TRBV18
J: TRBJ2-7
CDR3: CASSPPSRLMGPYEQYF

V: TRBV6-5
J: TRBJ2-7
CDR3: CASRYTGEQYF

V: TRBV30
J: TRBJ1-1
CDR3: CAWSPGTVPEAFF

V: TRBV13
J: TRBJ1-6
CDR3: CASSPARGQGANSPLHF

V: TRBV11-2
J: TRBJ1-1
CDR3: CASSLGRPGEAFF

V: TRBV28
J: TRBJ2-1
CDR3: CASRQPSSYNEQFF

V: TRBV5-1
J: TRBJ2-3
CDR3: CASSTRAGGRGDTQYF

V: TRBV9
J: TRBJ2-1
CDR3: CASNERGDTSSYNEQFF

V: TRBV9
J: TRBJ1-4
CDR3: CASSPGGLEKLFF

V: TRBV7-6
J: TRBJ2-3
CDR3: CASSLFLSSTDTQYF

V: TRBV6-4
J: TRBJ2-5
CDR3: CATPRGYF

V: TRBV5-1
J: TRBJ1-5
CDR3: CASSPGTPYSNQPQHF

V: TRBV10-2
J: TRBJ2-7
CDR3: CASSSGTSGYEQYF